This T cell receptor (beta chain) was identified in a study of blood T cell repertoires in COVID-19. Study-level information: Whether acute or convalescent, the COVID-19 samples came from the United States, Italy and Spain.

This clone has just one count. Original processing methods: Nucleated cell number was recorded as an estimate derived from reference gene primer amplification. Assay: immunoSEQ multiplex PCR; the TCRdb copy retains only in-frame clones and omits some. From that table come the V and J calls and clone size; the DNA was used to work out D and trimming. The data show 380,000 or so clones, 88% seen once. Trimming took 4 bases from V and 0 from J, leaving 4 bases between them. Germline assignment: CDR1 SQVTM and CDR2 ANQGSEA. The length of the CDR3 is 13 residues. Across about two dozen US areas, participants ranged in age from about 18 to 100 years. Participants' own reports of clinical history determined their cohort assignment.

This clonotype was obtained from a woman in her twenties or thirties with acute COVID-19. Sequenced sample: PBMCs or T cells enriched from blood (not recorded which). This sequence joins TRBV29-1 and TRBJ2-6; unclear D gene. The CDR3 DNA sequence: TGCAGCGTTGCCCTCTCTGGGGCCAACGTCCTGACTTTC. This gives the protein CSVALSGANVLTF.